This TCR beta chain originates from a study of blood T cell repertoires in COVID-19. Study overall: T cells, B-cell-depleted T cells, or PBMCs supplied cDNA or gDNA.

Per the authors' pipeline: By means of reference gene primer amplification, nucleated cell counts were estimated. Measured with immunoSEQ multiplex PCR; TCRdb has only the in-frame clones, and not every one. V and J calls and clone size are copied from that table; D and trimming were computed from the DNA. The repertoire holds 60,000 to 80,000 clones, with roughly 90% as singletons. This clone was seen just once. Germline CDR1 and CDR2: SGHAT and FQNNGV. With 5 bases removed from V and 5 bases from J, the gap between germline ends came to 25 bases. The CDR3 is 18 amino acids. The rearrangement joins TRBV11-2 to TRBJ2-1; D perhaps matches TRBD2 (6 bases). Sequenced material: peripheral blood. The receptor comes from a human donor in a cohort sampled during active COVID-19. CDR3: CASSARILGGWRNNEQFF. The DNA for the CDR3 is TGTGCCAGCAGCGCCCGAATACTGGGGGGTTGGCGAAACAATGAGCAGTTCTTC.